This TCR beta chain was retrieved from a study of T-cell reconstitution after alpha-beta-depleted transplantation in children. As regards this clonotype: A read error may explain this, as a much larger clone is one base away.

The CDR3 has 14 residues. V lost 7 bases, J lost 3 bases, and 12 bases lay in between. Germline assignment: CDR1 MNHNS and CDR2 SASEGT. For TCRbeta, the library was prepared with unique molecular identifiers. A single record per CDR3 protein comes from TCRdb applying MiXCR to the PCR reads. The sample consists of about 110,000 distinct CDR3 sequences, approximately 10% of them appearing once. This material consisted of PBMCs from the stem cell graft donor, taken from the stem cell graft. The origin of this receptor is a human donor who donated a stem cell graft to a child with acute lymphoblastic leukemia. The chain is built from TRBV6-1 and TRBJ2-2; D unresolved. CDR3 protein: CASTFSLYTGELFF. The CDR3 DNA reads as TGTGCCAGCACCTTTAGCCTATACACCGGGGAGCTGTTTTTT.